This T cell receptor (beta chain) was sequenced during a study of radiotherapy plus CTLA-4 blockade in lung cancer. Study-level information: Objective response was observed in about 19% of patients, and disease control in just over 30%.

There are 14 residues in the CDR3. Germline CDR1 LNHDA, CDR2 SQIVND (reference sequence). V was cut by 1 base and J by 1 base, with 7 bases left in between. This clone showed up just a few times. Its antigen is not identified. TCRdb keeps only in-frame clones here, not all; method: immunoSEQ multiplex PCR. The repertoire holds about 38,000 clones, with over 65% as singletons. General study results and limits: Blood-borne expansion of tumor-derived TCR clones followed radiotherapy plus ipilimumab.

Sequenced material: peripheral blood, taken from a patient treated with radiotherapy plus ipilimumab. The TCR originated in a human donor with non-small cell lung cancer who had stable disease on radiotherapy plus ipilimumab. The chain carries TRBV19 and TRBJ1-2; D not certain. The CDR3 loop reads CASSIGAGNYGYTF. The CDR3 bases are TGTGCCAGTAGTATAGGGGCCGGTAACTATGGCTACACCTTC.